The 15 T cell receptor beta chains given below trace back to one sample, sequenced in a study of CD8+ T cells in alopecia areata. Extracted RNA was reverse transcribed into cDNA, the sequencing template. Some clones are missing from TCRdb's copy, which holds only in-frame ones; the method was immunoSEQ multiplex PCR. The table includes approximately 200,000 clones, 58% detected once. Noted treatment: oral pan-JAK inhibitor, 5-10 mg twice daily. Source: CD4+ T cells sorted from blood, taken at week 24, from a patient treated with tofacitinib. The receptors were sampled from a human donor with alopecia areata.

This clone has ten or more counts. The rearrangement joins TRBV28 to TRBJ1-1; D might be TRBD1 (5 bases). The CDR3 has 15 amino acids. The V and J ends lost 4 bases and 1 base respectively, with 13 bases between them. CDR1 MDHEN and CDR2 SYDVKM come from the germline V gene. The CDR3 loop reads CASSSPGAWNTEAFF. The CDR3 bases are TGTGCCAGCAGTTCCCCTGGGGCCTGGAACACTGAAGCTTTCTTT.

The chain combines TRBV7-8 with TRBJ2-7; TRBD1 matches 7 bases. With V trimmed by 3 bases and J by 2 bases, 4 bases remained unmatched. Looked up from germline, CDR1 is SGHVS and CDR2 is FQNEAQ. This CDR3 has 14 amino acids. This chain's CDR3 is CASSLGTATYEQYF. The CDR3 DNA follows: TGTGCCAGCAGCTTGGGGACAGCCACCTACGAGCAGTACTTC.

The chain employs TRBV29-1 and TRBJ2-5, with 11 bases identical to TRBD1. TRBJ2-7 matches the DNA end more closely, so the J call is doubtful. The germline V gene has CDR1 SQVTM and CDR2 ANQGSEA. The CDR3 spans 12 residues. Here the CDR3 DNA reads TGCAGCGTTGGGGACAGGGGGTACGAGCAGTACTTC. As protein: CSVGDRGYEQYF.

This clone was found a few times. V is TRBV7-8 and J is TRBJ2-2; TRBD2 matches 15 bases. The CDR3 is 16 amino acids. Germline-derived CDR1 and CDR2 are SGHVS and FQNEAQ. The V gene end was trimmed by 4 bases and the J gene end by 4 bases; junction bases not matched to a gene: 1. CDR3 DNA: TGTGCCAGCAGCTCGGGACTAGCGGGAGGCACCGGGGAGCTGTTTTTT. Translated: CASSSGLAGGTGELFF.

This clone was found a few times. The CDR3 nucleotides read TGCGCCAGCAGCCATACGGACAGCCGCACAGATACGCAGTATTTT. This encodes CASSHTDSRTDTQYF. This chain links TRBV5-1 with TRBJ2-3; D perhaps matches TRBD1 (6 bases). With 4 bases removed from V and 1 base from J, the gap between germline ends came to 13 bases. The germline gives CDR1 SGHRS, CDR2 YFSETQ. This CDR3 has 15 amino acids.

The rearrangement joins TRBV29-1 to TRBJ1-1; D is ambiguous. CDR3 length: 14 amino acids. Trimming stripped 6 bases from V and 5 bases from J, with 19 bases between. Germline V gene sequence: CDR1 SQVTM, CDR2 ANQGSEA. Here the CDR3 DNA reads TGCAGCGTATACCCGGGATCCTGGGGTACTGAAGCTTTCTTT. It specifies CSVYPGSWGTEAFF.

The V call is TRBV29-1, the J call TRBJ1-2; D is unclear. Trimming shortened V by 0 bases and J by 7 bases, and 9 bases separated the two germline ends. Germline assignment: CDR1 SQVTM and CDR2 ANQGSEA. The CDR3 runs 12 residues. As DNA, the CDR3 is TGCAGCGTTGAAGATCAAGGACGTGGCTACACCTTC. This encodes CSVEDQGRGYTF.

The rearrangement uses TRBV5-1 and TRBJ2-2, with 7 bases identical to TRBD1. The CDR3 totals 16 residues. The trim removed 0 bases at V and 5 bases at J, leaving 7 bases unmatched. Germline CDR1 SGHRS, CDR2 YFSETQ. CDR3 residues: CASSLGEGARTGELFF. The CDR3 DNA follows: TGCGCCAGCAGCTTGGGAGAGGGGGCGCGGACCGGGGAGCTGTTTTTT. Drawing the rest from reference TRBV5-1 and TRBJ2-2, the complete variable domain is KAGVTQTPRYLIKTRGQQVTLSCSPISGHRSVSWYQQTPGQGLQFLFEYFSETQRNKGNFPGRFSGRQFSNSRSEMNVSTLELGDSALYLCASSLGEGARTGELFFGEGSRLTVL.

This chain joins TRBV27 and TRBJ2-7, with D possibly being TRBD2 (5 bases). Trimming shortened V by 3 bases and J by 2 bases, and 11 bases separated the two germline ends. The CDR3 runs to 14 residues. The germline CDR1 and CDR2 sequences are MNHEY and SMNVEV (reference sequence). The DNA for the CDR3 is TGTGCCAGCAGTTTGACTAAGGGTCCCTACGAGCAGTACTTC. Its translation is CASSLTKGPYEQYF.

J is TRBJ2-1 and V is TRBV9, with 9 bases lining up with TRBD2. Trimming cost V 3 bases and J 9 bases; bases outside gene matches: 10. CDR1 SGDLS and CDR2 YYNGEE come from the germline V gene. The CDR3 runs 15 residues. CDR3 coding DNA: TGTGCCAGCAGCGCGAGCGGGGGGTCGTACGGTGAGCAGTTCTTC. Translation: CASSASGGSYGEQFF. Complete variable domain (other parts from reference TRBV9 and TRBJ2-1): DSGVTQTPKHLITATGQRVTLRCSPRSGDLSVYWYQQSLDQGLQFLIQYYNGEERAKGNILERFSAQQFPDLHSELNLSSLELGDSALYFCASSASGGSYGEQFFGPGTRLTVL.

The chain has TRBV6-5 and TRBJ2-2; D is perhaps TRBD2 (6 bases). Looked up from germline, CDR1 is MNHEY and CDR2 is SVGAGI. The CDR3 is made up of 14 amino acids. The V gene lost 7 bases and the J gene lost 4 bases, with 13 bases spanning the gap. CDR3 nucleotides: TGTGCCAGCAATCGGGCGGGGACCACCGGGGAGCTGTTTTTT. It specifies CASNRAGTTGELFF.

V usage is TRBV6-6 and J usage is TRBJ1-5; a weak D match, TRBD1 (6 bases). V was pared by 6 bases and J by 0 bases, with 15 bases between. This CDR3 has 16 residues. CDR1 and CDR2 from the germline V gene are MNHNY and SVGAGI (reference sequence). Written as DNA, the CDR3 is TGTGCCAGCAGCGGAACAGGGCTTGATAGCAATCAGCCCCAGCATTTT. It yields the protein CASSGTGLDSNQPQHF.

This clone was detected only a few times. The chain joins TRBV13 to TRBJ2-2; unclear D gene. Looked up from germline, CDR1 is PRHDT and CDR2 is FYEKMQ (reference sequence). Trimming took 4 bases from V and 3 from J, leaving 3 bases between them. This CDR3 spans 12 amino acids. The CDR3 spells CASSSYTGELFF. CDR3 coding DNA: TGTGCCAGCAGCTCATACACCGGGGAGCTGTTTTTT.

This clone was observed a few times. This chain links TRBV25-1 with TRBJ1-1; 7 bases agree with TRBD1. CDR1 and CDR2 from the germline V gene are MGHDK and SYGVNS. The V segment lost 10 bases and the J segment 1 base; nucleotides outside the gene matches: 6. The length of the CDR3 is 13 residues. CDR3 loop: CATLDRANTEAFF. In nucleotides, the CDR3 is TGTGCCACGCTCGACAGGGCGAACACTGAAGCTTTCTTT.

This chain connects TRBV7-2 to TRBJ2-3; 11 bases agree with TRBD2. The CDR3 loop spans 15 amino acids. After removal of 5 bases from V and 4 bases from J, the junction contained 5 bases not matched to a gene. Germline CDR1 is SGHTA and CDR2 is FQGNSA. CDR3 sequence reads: CASSALAGGSDTQYF. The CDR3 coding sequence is TGTGCCAGCAGCGCCCTAGCGGGGGGTTCAGATACGCAGTATTTT.